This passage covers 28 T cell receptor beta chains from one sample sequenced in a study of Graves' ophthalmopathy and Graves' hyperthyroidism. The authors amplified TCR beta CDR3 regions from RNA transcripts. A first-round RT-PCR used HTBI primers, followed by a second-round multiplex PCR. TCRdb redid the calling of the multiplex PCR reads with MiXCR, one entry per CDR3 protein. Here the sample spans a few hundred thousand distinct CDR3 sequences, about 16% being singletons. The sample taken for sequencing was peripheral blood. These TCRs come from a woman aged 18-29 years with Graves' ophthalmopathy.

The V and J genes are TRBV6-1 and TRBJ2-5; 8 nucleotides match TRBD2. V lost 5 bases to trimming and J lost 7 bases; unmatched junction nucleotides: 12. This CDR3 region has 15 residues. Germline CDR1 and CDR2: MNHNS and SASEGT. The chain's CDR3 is CASSPDTSGGGTQYF. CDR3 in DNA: TGTGCCAGCAGTCCCGACACTAGCGGAGGGGGGACCCAGTACTTC.

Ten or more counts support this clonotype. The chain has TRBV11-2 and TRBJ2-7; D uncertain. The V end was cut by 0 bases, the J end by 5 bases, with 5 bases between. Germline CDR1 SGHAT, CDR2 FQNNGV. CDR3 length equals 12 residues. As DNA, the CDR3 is TGTGCCAGCAGCTTAGATGGGGACGAGCAGTACTTC. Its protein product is CASSLDGDEQYF.

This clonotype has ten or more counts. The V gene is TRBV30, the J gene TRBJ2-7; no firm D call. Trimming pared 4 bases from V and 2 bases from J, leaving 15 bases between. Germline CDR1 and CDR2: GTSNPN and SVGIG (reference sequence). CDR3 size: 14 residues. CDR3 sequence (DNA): TGTGCCTGGATGGAAGATGATGGTACCTACGAGCAGTACTTC. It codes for CAWMEDDGTYEQYF.

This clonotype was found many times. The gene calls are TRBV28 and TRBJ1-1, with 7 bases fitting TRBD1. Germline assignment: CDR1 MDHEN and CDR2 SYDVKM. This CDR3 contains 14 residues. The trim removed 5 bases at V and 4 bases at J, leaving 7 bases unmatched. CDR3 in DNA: TGTGCCAGCAGTGAAACAGGGGTTAGCACTGAAGCTTTCTTT. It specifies CASSETGVSTEAFF.

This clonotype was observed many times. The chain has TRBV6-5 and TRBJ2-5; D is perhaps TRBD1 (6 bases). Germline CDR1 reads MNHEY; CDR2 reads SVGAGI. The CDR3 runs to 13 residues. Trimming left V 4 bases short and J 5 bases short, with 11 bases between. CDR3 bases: TGTGCCAGCAGTTTACAGGGATGGGAGACCCAGTACTTC. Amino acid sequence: CASSLQGWETQYF.

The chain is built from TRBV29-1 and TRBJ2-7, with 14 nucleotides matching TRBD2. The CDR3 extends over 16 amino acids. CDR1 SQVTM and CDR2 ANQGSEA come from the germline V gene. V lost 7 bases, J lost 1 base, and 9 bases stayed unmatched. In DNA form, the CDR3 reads TGCAGCGCCACGGGACTAGCGGGAGTTTCGTCCTACGAGCAGTACTTC. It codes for CSATGLAGVSSYEQYF.

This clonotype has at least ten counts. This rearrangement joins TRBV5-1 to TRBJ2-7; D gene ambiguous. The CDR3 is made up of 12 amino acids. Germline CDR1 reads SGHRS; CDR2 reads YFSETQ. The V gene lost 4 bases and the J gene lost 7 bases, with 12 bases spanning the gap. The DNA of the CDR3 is TGCGCCAGCAGCGTGGGGTTTGTGGAGCAGTACTTC. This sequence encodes CASSVGFVEQYF.

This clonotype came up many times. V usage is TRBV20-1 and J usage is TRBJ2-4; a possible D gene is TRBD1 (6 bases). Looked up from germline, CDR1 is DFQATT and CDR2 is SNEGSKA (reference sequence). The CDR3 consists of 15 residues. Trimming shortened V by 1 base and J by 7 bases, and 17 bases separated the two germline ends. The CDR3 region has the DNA TGCAGTGCTAGAGGAATCGACAGGAGAGGCAACATTCAGTACTTC. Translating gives CSARGIDRRGNIQYF.

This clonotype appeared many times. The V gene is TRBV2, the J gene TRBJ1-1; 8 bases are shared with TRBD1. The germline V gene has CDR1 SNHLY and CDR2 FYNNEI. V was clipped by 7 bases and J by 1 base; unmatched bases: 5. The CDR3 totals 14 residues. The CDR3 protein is CASTGGLGNTEAFF. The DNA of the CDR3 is TGTGCCAGCACAGGGGGCTTGGGGAACACTGAAGCTTTCTTT.

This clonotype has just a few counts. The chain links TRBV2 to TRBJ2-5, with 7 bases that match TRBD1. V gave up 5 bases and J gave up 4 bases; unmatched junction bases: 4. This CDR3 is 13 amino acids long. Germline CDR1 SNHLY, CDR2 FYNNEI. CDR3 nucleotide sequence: TGTGCCAGCAGTCGACAGGGCTTAGAGACCCAGTACTTC. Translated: CASSRQGLETQYF.

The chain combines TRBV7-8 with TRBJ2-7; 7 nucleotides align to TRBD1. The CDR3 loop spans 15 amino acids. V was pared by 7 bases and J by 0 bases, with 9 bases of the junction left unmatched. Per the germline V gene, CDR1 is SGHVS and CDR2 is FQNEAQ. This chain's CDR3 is CASTKNRDSSYEQYF. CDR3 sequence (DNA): TGTGCCAGCACCAAAAACCGGGACAGCTCCTACGAGCAGTACTTC.

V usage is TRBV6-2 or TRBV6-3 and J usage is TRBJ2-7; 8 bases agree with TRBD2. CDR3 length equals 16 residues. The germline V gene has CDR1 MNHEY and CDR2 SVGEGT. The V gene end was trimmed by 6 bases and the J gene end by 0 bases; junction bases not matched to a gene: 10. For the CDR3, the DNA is TGTGCCAGCAGACCCGGGACTAGAGGAACCTCCTACGAGCAGTACTTC. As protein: CASRPGTRGTSYEQYF.

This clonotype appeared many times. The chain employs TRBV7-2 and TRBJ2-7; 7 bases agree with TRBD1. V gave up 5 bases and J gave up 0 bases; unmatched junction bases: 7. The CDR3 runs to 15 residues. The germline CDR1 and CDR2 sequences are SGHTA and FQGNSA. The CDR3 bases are TGTGCCAGCAGCCCCTCAGGGGGTAACTCCTACGAGCAGTACTTC. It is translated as CASSPSGGNSYEQYF.

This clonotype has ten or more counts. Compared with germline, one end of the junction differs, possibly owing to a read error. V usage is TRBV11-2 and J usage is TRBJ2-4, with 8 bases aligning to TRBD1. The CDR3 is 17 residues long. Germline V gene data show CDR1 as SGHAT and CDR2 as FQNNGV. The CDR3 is CASSLWGRGQAKDIQYF. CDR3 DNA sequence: TGTGCCAGCAGCTTATGGGGCAGGGGGCAAGCCAAAGACATTCAGTACTTC.

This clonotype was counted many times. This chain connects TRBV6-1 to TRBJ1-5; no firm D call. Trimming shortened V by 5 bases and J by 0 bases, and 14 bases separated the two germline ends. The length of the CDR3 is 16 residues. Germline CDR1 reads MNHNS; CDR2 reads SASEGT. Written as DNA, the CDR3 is TGTGCCAGCAGTCCCCGCTACAGAGATAGCAATCAGCCCCAGCATTTT. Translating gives CASSPRYRDSNQPQHF.

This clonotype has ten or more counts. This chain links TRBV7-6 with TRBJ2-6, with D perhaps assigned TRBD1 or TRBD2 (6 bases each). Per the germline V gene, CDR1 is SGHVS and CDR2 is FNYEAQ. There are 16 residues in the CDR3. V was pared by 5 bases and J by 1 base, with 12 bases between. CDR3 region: CASSLGGRSGANVLTF. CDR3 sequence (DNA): TGTGCCAGCAGCCTCGGGGGCAGGTCTGGGGCCAACGTCCTGACTTTC.

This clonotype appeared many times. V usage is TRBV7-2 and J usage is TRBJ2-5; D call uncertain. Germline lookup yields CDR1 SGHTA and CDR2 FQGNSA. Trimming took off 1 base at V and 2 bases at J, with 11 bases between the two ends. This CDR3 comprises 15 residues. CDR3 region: CASSLVVARQETQYF. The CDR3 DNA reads TGTGCCAGCAGCTTAGTGGTGGCTAGGCAAGAGACCCAGTACTTC.

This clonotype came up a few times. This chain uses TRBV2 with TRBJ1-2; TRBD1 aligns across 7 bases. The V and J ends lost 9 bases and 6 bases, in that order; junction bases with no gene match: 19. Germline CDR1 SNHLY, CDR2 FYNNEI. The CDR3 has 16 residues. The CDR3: CASRWGTGVRTDGYTF. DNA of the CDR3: TGTGCCAGTAGGTGGGGAACAGGGGTAAGGACGGATGGCTACACCTTC. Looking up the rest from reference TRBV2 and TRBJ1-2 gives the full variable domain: EPEVTQTPSHQVTQMGQEVILRCVPISNHLYFYWYRQILGQKVEFLVSFYNNEISEKSEIFDDQFSVERPDGSNFTLKIRSTKLEDSAMYFCASRWGTGVRTDGYTFGSGTRLTVV.

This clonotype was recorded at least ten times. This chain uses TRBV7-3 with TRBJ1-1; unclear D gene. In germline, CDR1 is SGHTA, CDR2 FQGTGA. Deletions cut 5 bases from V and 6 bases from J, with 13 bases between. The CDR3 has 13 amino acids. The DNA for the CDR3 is TGTGCCAGCAGCCCAGACAACCAAGCTGAAGCTTTCTTT. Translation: CASSPDNQAEAFF.

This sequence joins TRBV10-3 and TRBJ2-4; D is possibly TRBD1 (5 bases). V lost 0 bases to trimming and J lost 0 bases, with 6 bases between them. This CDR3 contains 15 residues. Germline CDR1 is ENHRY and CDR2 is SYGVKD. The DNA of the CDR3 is TGTGCCATCAGTGAGTCGGACATAGCCAAAAACATTCAGTACTTC. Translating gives CAISESDIAKNIQYF.

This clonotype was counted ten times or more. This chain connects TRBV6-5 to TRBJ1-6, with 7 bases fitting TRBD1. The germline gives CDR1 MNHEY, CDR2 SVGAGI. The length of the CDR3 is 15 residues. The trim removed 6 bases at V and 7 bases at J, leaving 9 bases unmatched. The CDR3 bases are TGTGCCAGCAGACCTATAGGAGGGGGCAATTCACCCCTCCACTTT. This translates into CASRPIGGGNSPLHF.

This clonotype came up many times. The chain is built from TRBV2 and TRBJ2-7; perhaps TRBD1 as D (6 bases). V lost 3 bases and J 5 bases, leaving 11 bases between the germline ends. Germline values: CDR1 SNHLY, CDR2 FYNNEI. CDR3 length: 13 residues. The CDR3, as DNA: TGTGCCAGCAGTGACAGGGGTTTCAACGAGCAGTACTTC. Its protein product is CASSDRGFNEQYF.

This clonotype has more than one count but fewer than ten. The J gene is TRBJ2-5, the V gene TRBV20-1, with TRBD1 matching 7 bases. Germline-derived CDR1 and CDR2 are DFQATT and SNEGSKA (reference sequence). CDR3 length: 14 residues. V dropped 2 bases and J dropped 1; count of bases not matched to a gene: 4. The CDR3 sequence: CSARRDRVQETQYF. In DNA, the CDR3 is TGCAGTGCTAGACGGGACAGAGTCCAAGAGACCCAGTACTTC.

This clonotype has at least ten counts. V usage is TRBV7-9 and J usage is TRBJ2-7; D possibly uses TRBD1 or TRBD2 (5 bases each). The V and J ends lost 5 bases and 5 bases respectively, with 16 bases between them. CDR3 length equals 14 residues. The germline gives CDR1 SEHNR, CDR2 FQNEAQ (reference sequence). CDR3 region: CASSPSGASDEQYF. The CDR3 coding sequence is TGTGCCAGCAGCCCCTCCGGGGCTTCGGACGAGCAGTACTTC. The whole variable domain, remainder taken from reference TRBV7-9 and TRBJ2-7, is DTGVSQNPRHKITKRGQNVTFRCDPISEHNRLYWYRQTLGQGPEFLTYFQNEAQLEKSRLLSDRFSAERPKGSFSTLEIQRTEQGDSAMYLCASSPSGASDEQYFGPGTRLTVT.

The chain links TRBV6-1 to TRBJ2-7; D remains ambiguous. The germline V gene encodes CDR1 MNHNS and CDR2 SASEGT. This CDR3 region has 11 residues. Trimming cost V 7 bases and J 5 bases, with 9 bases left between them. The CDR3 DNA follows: TGTGCCAGCACCCAAGGGAACGAGCAGTACTTC. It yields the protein CASTQGNEQYF.

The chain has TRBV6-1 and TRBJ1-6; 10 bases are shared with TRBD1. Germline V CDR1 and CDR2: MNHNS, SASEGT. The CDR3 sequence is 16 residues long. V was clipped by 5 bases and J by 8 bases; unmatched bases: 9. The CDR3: CASSQSFGTGDSPLHF. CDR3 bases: TGTGCCAGCAGTCAGTCCTTTGGGACAGGGGATTCACCCCTCCACTTT.

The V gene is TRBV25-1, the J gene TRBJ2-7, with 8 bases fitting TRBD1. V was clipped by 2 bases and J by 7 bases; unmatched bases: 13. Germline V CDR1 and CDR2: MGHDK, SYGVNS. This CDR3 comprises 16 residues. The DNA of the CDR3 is TGTGCCAGCAGTGAAATTGGGGGCAGGGGGCGAGAGGAGCAGTACTTC. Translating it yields CASSEIGGRGREEQYF.

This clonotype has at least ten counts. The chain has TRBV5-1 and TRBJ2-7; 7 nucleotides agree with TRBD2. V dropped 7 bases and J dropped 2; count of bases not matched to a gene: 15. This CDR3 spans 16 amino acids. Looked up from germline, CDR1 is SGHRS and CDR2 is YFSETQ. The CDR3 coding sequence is TGCGCCAGCCACCCTGGGGGGGAGGCAGACGCCTACGAGCAGTACTTC. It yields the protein CASHPGGEADAYEQYF.